The 13 T cell receptor beta chains listed next were all sequenced from one sample in a study of shared clonotypes between healthy human individuals. Positive CCR7 selection of CD45RO-negative cells yielded the naive CD8 cells, and terminally differentiated effector memory CD45RA+ cells were excluded. Profiled with immunoSEQ multiplex PCR; TCRdb holds only in-frame clones, not every one. The sample lists millions of clones, more than 85% occurring once. The material sequenced was naive CD8+ T cells from PBMCs. The receptors were sampled from a man between 18 and 35 years old in good health. Some clones in this sample may be carry-over from other donors' samples.

The CDR3 is CASSSDGLAGDEQFF. For the CDR3, the DNA is TGTGCCAGCAGCTCTGACGGACTAGCGGGGGACGAGCAGTTCTTC. The V and J genes are TRBV27 and TRBJ2-1, with TRBD2 identical over 13 bases. From germline, CDR1 is MNHEY and CDR2 SMNVEV (reference sequence). This CDR3 is 15 amino acids long. J gave up 10 bases and V 6 bases, and 9 bases lay outside the gene matches.

This clone has a single count. The chain combines TRBV21-1 with TRBJ2-3; the D call TRBD1 from the table was never checked on the DNA. TRBV21-1 has pseudogene status. The CDR3 runs to 12 residues. CDR3 nucleotides: TGTGCCAGCAGGATTCTTACAGGTACGCAGTATTTT. Encoded protein: CASRILTGTQYF.

The rearrangement links TRBV28 to TRBJ2-7; TRBD1 aligns across 9 bases. This CDR3 spans 16 amino acids. V dropped 5 bases and J dropped 5; count of bases not matched to a gene: 13. The germline V gene encodes CDR1 MDHEN and CDR2 SYDVKM. This CDR3 reads CASSLHPGQGVHEQYF. The CDR3 nucleotides are TGTGCCAGCAGTCTACATCCGGGACAGGGAGTCCACGAGCAGTACTTC.

About this clone: The same CDR3 arises from other DNA sequences in this sample as well. The V call is TRBV5-6, the J call TRBJ2-3; 8 bases agree with TRBD2. Germline CDR1 reads SGHDT; CDR2 reads YYEEEE. V was pared by 4 bases and J by 0 bases, with 4 bases of the junction left unmatched. The CDR3 is 15 amino acids. For the CDR3, the DNA is TGTGCCAGCAGCCTTAGCGGGGTTAGCACAGATACGCAGTATTTT. It codes for CASSLSGVSTDTQYF.

The V and J genes are TRBV27 and TRBJ2-7; D perhaps matches TRBD1 (5 bases). V dropped 7 bases and J dropped 6 bases, with 10 bases sitting between them. Per the germline V gene, CDR1 is MNHEY and CDR2 is SMNVEV (reference sequence). The CDR3 is made up of 11 amino acids. CDR3 in DNA: TGTGCCAGCACCCAGGGCCTCGAGCAGTACTTC. This encodes CASTQGLEQYF.

The chain has TRBV27 and TRBJ2-1, with D possibly matching TRBD1 (6 bases). Germline values: CDR1 MNHEY, CDR2 SMNVEV (reference sequence). Deletions cut 5 bases from V and 0 bases from J, with 14 bases between. The CDR3 is 16 amino acids. CDR3 in amino acids: CASSVTTGNSYNEQFF. As DNA, the CDR3 is TGTGCCAGCAGTGTAACGACAGGAAACTCCTACAATGAGCAGTTCTTC.

This clone appeared once. This chain joins TRBV4-1 and TRBJ1-1, with a tentative D call TRBD1 (5 bases). V was cut by 1 base and J by 8 bases, with 17 bases left in between. Per germline, CDR1 MGHRA and CDR2 YSYEKL. The CDR3 has 15 residues. The CDR3 nucleotides are TGCGCCAGCAGCCAAGGAACTTCAGGGAGATCGGAAGCTTTCTTT. Translation: CASSQGTSGRSEAFF.

CDR3 residues: CATGSGDYNEQFF. The CDR3 coding sequence is TGTGCCACGGGTAGCGGGGACTACAATGAGCAGTTCTTC. The gene calls are TRBV19 and TRBJ2-1; 8 nucleotides match TRBD2. The ends lost 10 bases at V and 3 bases at J; junction bases unmatched: 5. CDR3 length: 13 amino acids. Per germline, CDR1 LNHDA and CDR2 SQIVND (reference sequence).

V and J are TRBV5-8 and TRBJ2-7; D perhaps matches TRBD2 (5 bases). The V gene's germline CDR1 is SGHTS and CDR2 YDEGEE. CDR3 length: 12 amino acids. V lost 4 bases, J lost 11 bases, and 16 bases lay in between. This chain's CDR3 is CASSRGRLGEYF. In DNA form, the CDR3 reads TGTGCCAGCAGCCGAGGGCGGCTCGGGGAGTACTTC. Full variable domain (remainder filled in from reference TRBV5-8 and TRBJ2-7): EAGVTQSPTHLIKTRGQQATLRCSPISGHTSVYWYQQALGLGLQFLLWYDEGEERNRGNFPPRFSGRQFPNYSSELNVNALELEDSALYLCASSRGRLGEYFGPGTRLTVT.

The rearrangement joins TRBV27 to TRBJ2-5, with a weak D call TRBD1 (6 bases). The CDR3 runs to 17 residues. Trimming stripped 8 bases from V and 4 bases from J, with 26 bases between. Germline V gene data show CDR1 as MNHEY and CDR2 as SMNVEV (reference sequence). Here the CDR3 DNA reads TGTGCCAGCCCCCGACTCTTGGTCGGACAGAACACAGAGACCCAGTACTTC. Translating it yields CASPRLLVGQNTETQYF.

V is TRBV29-1 and J is TRBJ2-1; TRBD1 aligns across 8 bases. The trim removed 7 bases at V and 0 bases at J, leaving 8 bases unmatched. Germline values: CDR1 SQVTM, CDR2 ANQGSEA. The CDR3 runs 15 residues. The CDR3 sequence: CSARTGGLSYNEQFF. CDR3 bases: TGCAGCGCCCGTACAGGGGGGCTCTCCTACAATGAGCAGTTCTTC.

This chain uses TRBV6-5 with TRBJ2-7; D is unresolved. The V end lost 0 bases, the J end lost 0 bases, and 12 bases lay between the germline ends. CDR3 length equals 16 residues. Germline V gene data show CDR1 as MNHEY and CDR2 as SVGAGI. CDR3 nucleotides: TGTGCCAGCAGTTACTCGAGCAGATCCAGCTCCTACGAGCAGTACTTC. Translated, it gives CASSYSSRSSSYEQYF.

With respect to this clone: This may be a read error, as it is one base from a much larger clone. The same CDR3 arises from other DNA sequences in this sample as well. The rearrangement uses TRBV2 and TRBJ2-7; unclear D gene. The CDR3 contains 10 residues. Germline-derived CDR1 and CDR2 are SNHLY and FYNNEI. Trimming left V 9 bases short and J 1 base short, with 4 bases between. CDR3: CASSSYEQYF. DNA of the CDR3: TGTGCCAGTAGTTCCTACGAGCAGTACTTC.